This TCR beta chain was recovered during a study of T cell repertoires in Merkel cell carcinoma (dated by TCRdb to between 2019 and 2020). For the wider study: Patients with prior intralesional immunotherapy or systemic immune checkpoint blockade before the biopsy were excluded. MCPyV-specific clonotypes were initially defined through tetramer sorting, cloning and paired TCR sequencing of expanded tumor-infiltrating lymphocytes. To be included, a subject needed both a diagnosis of MCPyV-positive Merkel cell carcinoma and tumor-infiltrating lymphocytes that had been successfully expanded in vitro.

On the study overall, not on this receptor specifically: The study did not examine normal tissue biopsies.

The immunoSEQ assay was used both to sequence TRB CDR3 from tumor genomic DNA and to process the resulting data. Here the immuneACCESS table is served through TCRdb, limited to in-frame sequences with V and J called. Missing clones are a known gap in these copies; in checked studies unresolved V genes cover under half, and the rest lacks a known reason. The sample table lists around 14,000 clones, over 60% of them with a count of one. Together, the top ten hold about a sixth of the sample. This clone was counted a few times. This clone's antigen is unknown. No base-level quality is on record; no much larger clone is a single base apart. V was cut back by 1 base and J by 7 bases, leaving a gap of 10 bases between them. The CDR3 measures 13 amino acids from cysteine to phenylalanine. Only the CDR3 part of the read is kept: 39 bases, read in frame from the first base. The CDR1 and CDR2 encoded by the germline V gene are SGHNT and YENEEA.

Biopsy-confirmed MCPyV-positive Merkel cell carcinoma was present in the study subjects, and positive serum antibodies to T-antigen were found in every subject. More than five adjacent 10-micron frozen tumor sections were used for genomic DNA extraction without cell sorting or culture. Optimal cutting temperature compound was used to freeze tumor biopsy tissue measuring roughly 5 x 5 x 5 mm. In the frozen biopsy, scout sections stained with hematoxylin and eosin confirmed plenty of Merkel cell carcinoma along with infiltrating cells. The receptor's source is an adult with Merkel cell carcinoma. The specimen was tumor tissue. The rearrangement combines TRBV11-3 with TRBJ1-2; the D gene cannot be named for sure. The CDR3 amino acid sequence is: CASSLGYSRGYTF. The sequenced DNA: TGTGCCAGCAGCTTAGGATACAGTCGTGGCTACACCTTC.